This T cell receptor (beta chain) derives from a study of radiotherapy plus CTLA-4 blockade in lung cancer. V was pared by 8 bases and J by 1 base, with 3 bases of the junction left unmatched. This CDR3 comprises 15 residues. CDR1 WSHSY and CDR2 SAAADI come from the germline V gene. The table came from immunoSEQ multiplex PCR; TCRdb's copy has only in-frame clones and leaves some out. Of approximately 35,000 clones listed, around 85% are singletons. The TCR originated in a human donor with non-small cell lung cancer who had stable disease on radiotherapy plus ipilimumab. This material consisted of peripheral blood, taken from a patient treated with radiotherapy plus ipilimumab. V usage is TRBV10-2 and J usage is TRBJ2-1; 12 positions match TRBD2. The chain's CDR3 is CASRLAGASYNEQFF. The DNA of the CDR3 is TGCGCCAGCCGACTAGCGGGAGCTTCCTACAATGAGCAGTTCTTC.